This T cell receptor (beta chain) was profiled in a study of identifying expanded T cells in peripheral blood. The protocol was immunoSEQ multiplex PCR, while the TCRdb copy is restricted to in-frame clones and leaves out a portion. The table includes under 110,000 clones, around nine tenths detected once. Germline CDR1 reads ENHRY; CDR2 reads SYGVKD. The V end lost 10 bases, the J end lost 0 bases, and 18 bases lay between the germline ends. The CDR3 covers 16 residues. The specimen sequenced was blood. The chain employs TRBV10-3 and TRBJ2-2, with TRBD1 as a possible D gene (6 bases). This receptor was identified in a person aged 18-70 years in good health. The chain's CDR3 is CANTDTAGANTGELFF. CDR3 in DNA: TGTGCCAACACCGATACCGCAGGGGCGAACACCGGGGAGCTGTTTTTT.